A single sample is the source of the 13 T cell receptor beta chains below, sequenced in a study of cytomegalovirus exposure and HLA in healthy donors. In the PCR, 60 Vbeta and 13 Jbeta primers were used. Assay: immunoSEQ multiplex PCR; the TCRdb copy retains only in-frame clones and omits some. The sample shows 160,000 or so clones, 86% of them seen only once. Sequencing input: PBMCs. These receptors were obtained from a woman aged 18-35 years in good health and CMV-seronegative.

CDR3 sequence: CSVPWGQGTNEQYF. Here the CDR3 DNA reads TGCAGCGTCCCTTGGGGACAGGGGACGAACGAGCAGTACTTC. V is TRBV29-1 and J is TRBJ2-7; 10 bases align to TRBD1. The germline gives CDR1 SQVTM, CDR2 ANQGSEA. This CDR3 contains 14 residues. With 6 bases clipped from V and 5 bases from J, the junction kept 10 bases outside the gene matches.

This chain links TRBV19 with TRBJ1-1; 10 nucleotides agree with TRBD1. The V and J ends lost 8 bases and 4 bases, in that order; junction bases with no gene match: 4. CDR1 and CDR2 (germline): LNHDA, SQIVND (reference sequence). The CDR3 covers 13 residues. The CDR3: CASHWTGGTEAFF. The CDR3 nucleotides read TGTGCCAGTCATTGGACAGGGGGCACTGAAGCTTTCTTT.

V gene TRBV5-1 combines with J gene TRBJ1-1, with no clear D. The CDR3 has 13 residues. V lost 0 bases and J 8 bases, leaving 11 bases between the germline ends. Germline-derived CDR1 and CDR2 are SGHRS and YFSETQ. CDR3 DNA sequence: TGCGCCAGCAGCTTGGCCGCAATCGGGGAAGCTTTCTTT. Amino acids: CASSLAAIGEAFF.

This chain uses TRBV5-1 with TRBJ1-1; TRBD1 matches at 7 bases. The V and J ends lost 0 bases and 4 bases, in that order; junction bases with no gene match: 9. CDR3 length: 16 amino acids. CDR1 SGHRS and CDR2 YFSETQ come from the germline V gene. The CDR3 nucleotides are TGCGCCAGCAGCTTGGGACCAAACAGGGGAAGCACTGAAGCTTTCTTT. Residues: CASSLGPNRGSTEAFF.

The DNA of the CDR3 is TGTGCCAGCAGTACGATCACGGGCCAGGGAAACGGGGAGCTGTTTTTT. Its translation is CASSTITGQGNGELFF. This rearrangement joins TRBV25-1 to TRBJ2-2, with D maybe TRBD1 (5 bases). Germline V gives CDR1 MGHDK, CDR2 SYGVNS. The V gene lost 5 bases and the J gene lost 7 bases, with 20 bases spanning the gap. The length of the CDR3 is 16 residues.

The gene calls are TRBV11-3 and TRBJ2-1, with 12 bases lining up with TRBD2. Germline V CDR1 and CDR2: SGHNT, YENEEA. The CDR3 has 16 amino acids. With 1 base clipped from V and 8 bases from J, the junction kept 6 bases outside the gene matches. The CDR3 DNA sequence: TGTGCCAGCAGCTTAGGACTAGCGGGAGTTAGCGATGAGCAGTTCTTC. This translates into CASSLGLAGVSDEQFF.

This rearrangement joins TRBV7-6 to TRBJ2-5; 9 positions match TRBD2. Trimming at V came to 3 bases and at J to 7 bases, leaving 18 bases not matched to a gene. The germline V gene encodes CDR1 SGHVS and CDR2 FNYEAQ. This CDR3 region has 18 residues. CDR3 sequence (DNA): TGTGCCAGCAGCTTCCAACGACGTAGCGGGGGCCTTCTGGGGACCCAGTACTTC. Its protein product is CASSFQRRSGGLLGTQYF.

The J gene is TRBJ2-7, the V gene TRBV28; 8 bases align to TRBD2. The CDR3 sequence is 15 residues long. V gave up 5 bases and J gave up 4 bases; unmatched junction bases: 10. The germline V gene has CDR1 MDHEN and CDR2 SYDVKM. CDR3 in amino acids: CASSRSTSGRYEQYF. Here the CDR3 DNA reads TGTGCCAGCAGTCGAAGTACTAGCGGTAGATACGAGCAGTACTTC.

V is TRBV7-9 and J is TRBJ2-7; 9 bases match TRBD2. This CDR3 is 14 amino acids long. Germline-derived CDR1 and CDR2 are SEHNR and FQNEAQ (reference sequence). The V gene end was trimmed by 5 bases and the J gene end by 6 bases; junction bases not matched to a gene: 8. CDR3 nucleotide sequence: TGTGCCAGCAGCGTTCCAGGGCGGGGGGGCGAGCAGTACTTC. It specifies CASSVPGRGGEQYF.

V is TRBV19 and J is TRBJ2-1, with TRBD2 matching 11 bases. The CDR3 loop spans 14 amino acids. Germline V gives CDR1 LNHDA, CDR2 SQIVND (reference sequence). Trimming removed 6 bases from V and 6 bases from J; junction bases left unmatched: 4. The DNA for the CDR3 is TGTGCCAGTAGCATGACTAGCGGGATCAATGAGCAGTTCTTC. It yields the protein CASSMTSGINEQFF.

The chain couples TRBV7-9 to TRBJ2-4; 8 bases are a match to TRBD1. The length of the CDR3 is 14 residues. With V trimmed by 5 bases and J by 6 bases, 6 bases remained unmatched. Germline assignment: CDR1 SEHNR and CDR2 FQNEAQ (reference sequence). This CDR3 is CASSHRTGLNIQYF. The CDR3 region has the DNA TGTGCCAGCAGCCACAGGACAGGGCTAAACATTCAGTACTTC.

This clone has more than one count but fewer than ten. This chain uses TRBV27 with TRBJ1-1; D is unclear. Germline V gene data show CDR1 as MNHEY and CDR2 as SMNVEV (reference sequence). The V gene lost 7 bases and the J gene lost 5 bases, with 11 bases spanning the gap. The CDR3 extends over 12 amino acids. The CDR3 region has the DNA TGTGCCAGCATTGGGAGGAGGACTGAAGCTTTCTTT. Translation gives CASIGRRTEAFF.

The rearrangement uses TRBV5-1 and TRBJ2-5; D possibly corresponds to TRBD2 (6 bases). Germline CDR1 and CDR2: SGHRS and YFSETQ. The CDR3 has 15 residues. V was clipped by 4 bases and J by 6 bases, with 19 bases between them. The CDR3 loop reads CASSHTGDVPKTQYF. CDR3 nucleotides: TGCGCCAGCAGCCACACGGGAGACGTTCCGAAGACCCAGTACTTC.